The entry below gives a single T cell receptor (beta chain) sequence along with its context. Germline V gene data show CDR1 as SGHTA and CDR2 as FQGNSA. The V segment lost 0 bases and the J segment 1 base; nucleotides outside the gene matches: 8. CDR3 length: 20 residues. Method: immunoSEQ multiplex PCR; TCRdb's copy keeps in-frame clones and lacks some. The data hold approximately 190,000 clones, with 80% to 95% observed a single time. The source of the sample is a study of blood T cell repertoires in COVID-19. This sequence originates from a man aged 45-65 years with acute or convalescent COVID-19. The specimen sequenced was peripheral blood. This chain connects TRBV7-2 to TRBJ2-1, with 14 bases fitting TRBD2. CDR3 DNA sequence: TGTGCCAGCAGCTTAGCGGGACTAGCGGGGGATAAGGGGTCCTACAATGAGCAGTTCTTC. Protein sequence: CASSLAGLAGDKGSYNEQFF.